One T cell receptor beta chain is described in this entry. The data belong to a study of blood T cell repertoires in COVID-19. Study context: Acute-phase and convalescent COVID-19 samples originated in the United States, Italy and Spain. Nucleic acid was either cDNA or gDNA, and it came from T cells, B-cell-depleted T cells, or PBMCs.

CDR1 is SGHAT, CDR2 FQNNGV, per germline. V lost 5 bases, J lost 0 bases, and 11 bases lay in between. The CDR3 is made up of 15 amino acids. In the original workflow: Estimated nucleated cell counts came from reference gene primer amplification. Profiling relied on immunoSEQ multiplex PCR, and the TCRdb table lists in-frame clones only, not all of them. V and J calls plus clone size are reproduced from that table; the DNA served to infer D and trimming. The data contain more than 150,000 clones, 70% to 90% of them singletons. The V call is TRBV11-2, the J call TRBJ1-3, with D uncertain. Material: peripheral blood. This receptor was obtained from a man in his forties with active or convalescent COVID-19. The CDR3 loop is CASSLLGSSGNTIYF. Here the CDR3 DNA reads TGTGCCAGCAGCCTATTGGGGAGCTCTGGAAACACCATATATTTT.